A single sample gave rise to the 23 T cell receptor beta chains below, sequenced in a study of T cells after yellow fever vaccination. TCRdb recomputed calls from the 5' RACE reads with MiXCR, one row per CDR3 protein. The sample comprises a few hundred thousand distinct CDR3 sequences, about 19% of which are singletons, and 15% to 20% rests with the top ten. This sample comprised PBMCs, obtained before the yellow fever booster vaccination. The receptors shown here come from a man between 18 and 29 years old who received the YFV17D yellow fever vaccine.

The CDR3 DNA is TGTGCCAGCAGTTACTATTTCAGGACCGGTTCACCCCTCCACTTT. Protein: CASSYYFRTGSPLHF. The chain has TRBV6-5 and TRBJ1-6; D not certain. The germline V gene has CDR1 MNHEY and CDR2 SVGAGI. The CDR3 covers 15 residues. The V end was cut by 1 base, the J end by 9 bases, with 13 bases between.

The V gene is TRBV6-5, the J gene TRBJ2-1; TRBD1 matches at 9 bases. The CDR3 contains 15 residues. V lost 3 bases, J lost 6 bases, and 6 bases stayed unmatched. Per the germline V gene, CDR1 is MNHEY and CDR2 is SVGAGI. CDR3 DNA: TGTGCCAGCAGTTATCCCGGGACAGGGCGCAATGAGCAGTTCTTC. As protein: CASSYPGTGRNEQFF.

The genes are TRBV12-3 or TRBV12-4 and TRBJ1-5; D gene uncertain. The CDR3 covers 15 residues. With 6 bases removed from V and 2 bases from J, the gap between germline ends came to 14 bases. The chain's CDR3 is CASSVGRSRNQPQHF. Written as DNA, the CDR3 is TGTGCCAGCAGCGTCGGCCGATCTCGCAATCAGCCCCAGCATTTT.

This clonotype was picked up a small number of times. The chain employs TRBV7-7 and TRBJ2-2; D is unclear. V lost 5 bases, J lost 6 bases, and 10 bases lay in between. There are 13 residues in the CDR3. Germline loops: CDR1 SSHAT, CDR2 FNYEAQ (reference sequence). CDR3 residues: CASSPRHAGELFF. DNA for the CDR3: TGTGCCAGCAGCCCCAGGCACGCCGGGGAGCTGTTTTTT.

V is TRBV2 and J is TRBJ1-1; D unclear. This CDR3 region has 14 residues. V lost 7 bases and J 6 bases, leaving 18 bases between the germline ends. CDR1 and CDR2 (germline): SNHLY, FYNNEI. The CDR3 nucleotides are TGTGCCAGCACATTATCGTCGGTATTCGCTGAAGCTTTCTTT. This sequence encodes CASTLSSVFAEAFF.

This clonotype was seen more than once but under ten times. The chain combines TRBV4-3 with TRBJ1-2; 7 bases map to TRBD1. Germline V gene lookup returns CDR1 LGHNA and CDR2 YSLEER. V trimming: 0 bases; J trimming: 2 bases; junction bases outside the gene matches: 12. The CDR3 has 18 amino acids. CDR3 in amino acids: CASSQEWLGQSENYGYTF. CDR3 nucleotides: TGCGCCAGCAGCCAAGAATGGTTGGGACAGAGCGAAAACTATGGCTACACCTTC.

This clonotype has just a few counts. The chain carries TRBV27 and TRBJ1-1; 7 positions match TRBD1. CDR3 length: 15 amino acids. Trimming removed 5 bases from V and 1 base from J; junction bases left unmatched: 7. Germline loops: CDR1 MNHEY, CDR2 SMNVEV (reference sequence). The CDR3 is CASSPQGQRNTEAFF. The CDR3, as DNA: TGTGCCAGCAGTCCCCAGGGACAGCGGAACACTGAAGCTTTCTTT.

As DNA, the CDR3 is TGTGCCAGCAGTTACCAAACTAGCGCTGCCTACGAGCAGTACGTC. Residues: CASSYQTSAAYEQYV. This sequence joins TRBV6-2 or TRBV6-3 and TRBJ2-7; 7 bases are a match to TRBD2. This CDR3 is built from 15 residues. Per germline, CDR1 MNHEY and CDR2 SVGEGT. With V trimmed by 2 bases and J by 2 bases, 6 bases remained unmatched.

This clonotype turned up a few times. The chain combines TRBV27 with TRBJ1-6, with D uncertain. Germline V gene lookup returns CDR1 MNHEY and CDR2 SMNVEV (reference sequence). Trimming took 0 bases from V and 2 from J, leaving 11 bases between them. This CDR3 comprises 17 residues. This CDR3 reads CASSLSPPGTYNSPLHF. In DNA form, the CDR3 reads TGTGCCAGCAGTTTATCCCCCCCGGGCACCTATAATTCACCCCTCCACTTT.

This clonotype was detected a few times. The gene calls are TRBV15 and TRBJ2-1; 11 positions match TRBD2. Germline values: CDR1 LNHNV, CDR2 YYDKDF (reference sequence). Losses at the gene ends were 0 bases for V and 7 bases for J; bases not matched to a gene: 5. This CDR3 contains 16 residues. The CDR3 DNA sequence: TGTGCCACCAGCAGAGATTTAGCGGGGGGGCTTAATGAGCAGTTCTTC. Its protein product is CATSRDLAGGLNEQFF.

DNA for the CDR3: TGTGCCAGCAGTTCCGAAGGGGGAAGCGACGAGCAGTACGTC. This sequence encodes CASSSEGGSDEQYV. V and J are TRBV6-5 and TRBJ2-7, with D possibly matching TRBD1 (6 bases). Germline assignment: CDR1 MNHEY and CDR2 SVGAGI. The CDR3 covers 14 residues. Trimming shortened V by 4 bases and J by 5 bases, and 15 bases separated the two germline ends.

The chain links TRBV6-6 to TRBJ2-1; 8 positions agree with TRBD2. Germline loops: CDR1 MNHNY, CDR2 SVGAGI (reference sequence). Trimming at V came to 5 bases and at J to 10 bases, leaving 13 bases not matched to a gene. This CDR3 spans 15 amino acids. CDR3 residues: CASSTGTSPLGEQFF. CDR3 sequence (DNA): TGTGCCAGCAGTACCGGGACTAGTCCTCTCGGGGAGCAGTTCTTC.

The V and J genes are TRBV6-2 or TRBV6-3 and TRBJ2-5; no clear D gene. The CDR3 is made up of 12 amino acids. Trimming took 1 base from V and 5 from J, leaving 5 bases between them. Germline CDR1 is MNHEY and CDR2 is SVGEGT. The CDR3 protein is CASSYYEETQYF. DNA of the CDR3: TGTGCCAGCAGTTACTATGAGGAGACCCAGTACTTC.

The chain joins TRBV12-3 or TRBV12-4 to TRBJ2-3; 8 bases agree with TRBD2. The CDR3 is 17 amino acids. V shed 6 bases, J shed 2 bases, and the junction held 13 bases outside the gene matches. The CDR3 loop is CASSEGGGTVFTDTQYF. The CDR3 DNA is TGTGCCAGCAGCGAGGGCGGGGGGACGGTTTTCACAGATACGCAGTATTTT.

The chain links TRBV27 to TRBJ2-7, with TRBD1 matching over 9 bases. In germline, CDR1 is MNHEY, CDR2 SMNVEV (reference sequence). The junction had 11 bases not matched to a gene; V was cut back by 7 bases and J by 4 bases. The CDR3 totals 15 residues. The CDR3 sequence: CASISVVGQGYEQYF. In DNA form, the CDR3 reads TGTGCCAGCATCTCAGTAGTAGGACAGGGGTACGAGCAGTACTTC.

The chain has TRBV6-5 and TRBJ1-1; D unresolved. CDR1 and CDR2 (germline): MNHEY, SVGAGI. The CDR3 is 12 amino acids. Trimming took 8 bases from V and 8 from J, leaving 15 bases between them. Here the CDR3 reads CASGRVMKEAFF. CDR3 nucleotides: TGTGCCAGCGGGCGGGTAATGAAAGAAGCTTTCTTT.

This clonotype was seen repeatedly, ten times or more. The V call is TRBV12-3 or TRBV12-4, the J call TRBJ2-7; D uncertain. The CDR3 has 11 amino acids. Trimming cost V 4 bases and J 4 bases, with 5 bases left between them. CDR3 sequence (DNA): TGTGCCAGCAGTTCCGAGTACGAGCAGTACTTC. Protein sequence: CASSSEYEQYF.

V is TRBV5-1 and J is TRBJ1-1, with a tentative D call TRBD1 (5 bases). The CDR3 length is 16 residues. Trimming shortened V by 1 base and J by 4 bases, and 17 bases separated the two germline ends. Germline V gene data show CDR1 as SGHRS and CDR2 as YFSETQ. The CDR3 here is CASSLSPGTPGTEAFF. CDR3 sequence (DNA): TGCGCCAGCAGCTTGTCCCCCGGGACGCCCGGCACTGAAGCTTTCTTT.

The sample holds a few counts of this clonotype. CDR3 DNA sequence: TGTGCCAGCAGAAAACATCCTGAAGCTTTCTTT. The encoded protein is CASRKHPEAFF. V gene TRBV12-3 or TRBV12-4 combines with J gene TRBJ1-1; no clear D gene. The CDR3 loop spans 11 amino acids. The V end lost 6 bases, the J end lost 6 bases, and 8 bases lay between the germline ends.

The genes are TRBV5-1 and TRBJ2-5; possibly TRBD1 for D (6 bases). CDR1 SGHRS and CDR2 YFSETQ come from the germline V gene. The CDR3 length is 15 residues. V was shortened by 2 bases and J by 1 base, with 12 bases between the two germline ends. CDR3 sequence: CASSLTGQSQETQYF. CDR3 coding DNA: TGCGCCAGCAGCTTAACCGGACAGTCCCAAGAGACCCAGTACTTC.

The chain has TRBV28 and TRBJ1-1; the D gene is possibly TRBD1 (5 bases). Trimming took off 3 bases at V and 6 bases at J, with 8 bases between the two ends. From germline, CDR1 is MDHEN and CDR2 SYDVKM. This CDR3 spans 12 amino acids. The CDR3 DNA reads TGTGCCAGCAGTTTTGGGGACTCTGAAGCTTTCTTT. It codes for CASSFGDSEAFF.

J is TRBJ1-2 and V is TRBV27, with 12 nucleotides matching TRBD1. Germline trimming cut 5 bases from V and 5 bases from J; bases unmatched to any gene: 9. Germline CDR1 is MNHEY and CDR2 is SMNVEV (reference sequence). The CDR3 has 16 amino acids. The CDR3 here is CASSPGQGANTYGYTF. The CDR3 DNA follows: TGTGCCAGCAGTCCGGGACAGGGGGCTAACACTTATGGCTACACCTTC.

This chain connects TRBV29-1 to TRBJ1-1; D is unclear. The CDR3 totals 10 residues. Germline V gene data show CDR1 as SQVTM and CDR2 as ANQGSEA. Trimming pared 6 bases from V and 9 bases from J, leaving 11 bases between. This chain's CDR3 is CSVFLEKAFF. Here the CDR3 DNA reads TGCAGCGTATTCTTGGAGAAAGCTTTCTTT.